The 22 T cell receptor beta chains below all came from one sample that was sequenced in a study of identical twins. TCRdb reprocessed the 5' RACE reads via MiXCR and lists one record per CDR3 protein. The repertoire has just over 450,000 distinct CDR3 sequences, approximately 15% of them found once; the top ten carry 0.52%. The sample also formed part of further work on yellow fever vaccine responses in identical twins.

The sample comprised CD4+ T cells sorted from blood. Every receptor here comes from a woman aged 18-29 years in good health.

This clonotype was seen a handful of times. Compared with germline, one end of the junction differs, possibly owing to a read error. The chain uses TRBV4-3 and TRBJ2-3, with 13 bases fitting TRBD2. CDR1 and CDR2 (germline): LGHNA, YSLEER. The CDR3 extends over 19 amino acids. The CDR3 here is CASSQEGLAGRSVTDTQYF. The CDR3 DNA follows: TGCGCCAGCAGCCAAGAGGGACTAGCGGGGAGATCCGTCACAGATACTCAGTATTTT.

The CDR3 reads CASTEGGSYEQYF. CDR3 sequence (DNA): TGTGCCAGCACCGAGGGGGGGTCCTACGAGCAGTACTTC. This chain uses TRBV25-1 with TRBJ2-7; D possibly corresponds to TRBD2 (7 bases). V was cut by 7 bases and J by 1 base, with 11 bases left in between. The CDR3 extends over 13 amino acids. Germline CDR1 and CDR2: MGHDK and SYGVNS.

The V call is TRBV7-9, the J call TRBJ1-3; D is unclear. V shed 5 bases and J shed 8 bases, with 7 bases lying between them. The CDR3 spans 11 residues. CDR1 is SEHNR and CDR2 is FQNEAQ in the germline V gene (reference sequence). The CDR3 is CASSDPDTIYF. The CDR3 nucleotides are TGTGCCAGCAGCGACCCCGACACCATATATTTT.

This clonotype was counted a few times. J is TRBJ1-2 and V is TRBV12-3 or TRBV12-4; no firm D call. The CDR3 spans 13 residues. Trimming removed 3 bases at V and 4 bases at J, with 9 bases between. The DNA for the CDR3 is TGTGCCAGCAGTTTGGTCGAGGCCTATGGCTACACCTTC. Encoded protein: CASSLVEAYGYTF.

The chain uses TRBV7-2 and TRBJ2-7, with a possible D match to TRBD2 (6 bases). CDR3 length equals 13 residues. V lost 3 bases and J 6 bases, leaving 12 bases between the germline ends. In germline, CDR1 is SGHTA, CDR2 FQGNSA. The CDR3 nucleotides are TGTGCCAGCAGCTTCAAGACTAGTTCCGAGCAGTACTTC. Translated, it gives CASSFKTSSEQYF.

This clonotype was seen only a few times. This chain links TRBV4-2 with TRBJ1-2; D remains unclear. The germline V gene encodes CDR1 LGHNA and CDR2 YNFKEQ. V lost 0 bases and J 8 bases, leaving 13 bases between the germline ends. The length of the CDR3 is 14 residues. The CDR3 sequence: CASSQEEQSGGYTF. As DNA, the CDR3 is TGTGCCAGCAGCCAAGAGGAACAGTCGGGGGGCTACACCTTC.

The chain is built from TRBV11-2 and TRBJ2-2; D gene ambiguous. V shed 1 base and J shed 6 bases, with 9 bases lying between them. Germline assignment: CDR1 SGHAT and CDR2 FQNNGV. This CDR3 comprises 14 residues. The CDR3 reads CASSLGSKAGELFF. The CDR3 bases are TGTGCCAGCAGCTTAGGGTCTAAAGCCGGGGAGCTGTTTTTT.

This clonotype was found many times. The chain combines TRBV10-3 with TRBJ2-7; no clear D gene. In germline, CDR1 is ENHRY, CDR2 SYGVKD. The CDR3 has 14 residues. With 4 bases removed from V and 4 bases from J, the gap between germline ends came to 14 bases. The CDR3 DNA sequence: TGTGCCATCAGTGGGAAGGGCAGCCAATACGAGCAGTACTTC. It encodes CAISGKGSQYEQYF.

This clonotype was picked up a small number of times. This chain uses TRBV11-2 with TRBJ2-3, with D perhaps matching TRBD1 (6 bases). The V gene's germline CDR1 is SGHAT and CDR2 FQNNGV. The CDR3 sequence is 17 residues long. Trimming left V 1 base short and J 2 bases short, with 16 bases between. CDR3 DNA: TGTGCCAGCAGCTTAGTAGGGTTGGGACACCCCACAGATACGCAGTATTTT. Its translation: CASSLVGLGHPTDTQYF. The entire variable domain, with the rest obtained from reference TRBV11-2 and TRBJ2-3, is as follows: EAGVAQSPRYKIIEKRQSVAFWCNPISGHATLYWYQQILGQGPKLLIQFQNNGVVDDSQLPKDRFSAERLKGVDSTLKIQPAKLEDSAVYLCASSLVGLGHPTDTQYFGPGTRLTVL.

The chain has TRBV7-2 and TRBJ2-3, with 11 bases that match TRBD1. Germline values: CDR1 SGHTA, CDR2 FQGNSA. V shed 6 bases and J 4 bases; nucleotides not matched to a gene: 6. There are 15 residues in the CDR3. The CDR3 reads CASRADRGLSDTQYF. The DNA of the CDR3 is TGTGCCAGCAGGGCGGACAGGGGGCTTTCAGATACGCAGTATTTT.

This chain connects TRBV12-3 or TRBV12-4 to TRBJ2-7, with 10 bases fitting TRBD2. After removal of 0 bases from V and 4 bases from J, the junction contained 6 bases not matched to a gene. The CDR3 runs to 16 residues. This CDR3 is CASSLAIASGGYEQYF. In DNA form, the CDR3 reads TGTGCCAGCAGTTTAGCGATAGCTAGCGGGGGTTACGAGCAGTACTTC.

The chain combines TRBV7-6 with TRBJ2-5; 8 positions match TRBD2. CDR1 and CDR2 (germline): SGHVS, FNYEAQ. Germline trimming cut 2 bases from V and 4 bases from J; bases unmatched to any gene: 6. The CDR3 spans 15 residues. CDR3 nucleotides: TGTGCCAGCAGCTTACTCTCGGGAGGGGCAGAGACCCAGTACTTC. This gives the protein CASSLLSGGAETQYF.

Only a few counts were recorded for this clonotype. The V and J genes are TRBV5-1 and TRBJ2-7; TRBD1 is a possible D gene (7 bases). This CDR3 contains 17 residues. The germline CDR1 and CDR2 sequences are SGHRS and YFSETQ. Trimming cost V 2 bases and J 0 bases, with 18 bases left between them. The CDR3 loop reads CASSLLRTGLSSYEQYF. The CDR3 DNA reads TGCGCCAGCAGCTTACTCCGGACAGGACTAAGCTCCTACGAGCAGTACTTC.

The chain has TRBV12-3 or TRBV12-4 and TRBJ2-1, with TRBD1 matching 8 bases. Trimming cost V 6 bases and J 5 bases; bases outside gene matches: 6. This CDR3 region has 14 residues. CDR3 amino acids: CASSPGQAHNEQFF. CDR3 DNA sequence: TGTGCCAGCAGCCCGGGACAGGCGCACAATGAGCAGTTCTTC.

In this sample, this clonotype turned up a few times. The V and J genes are TRBV7-9 and TRBJ1-1, with a tentative D call TRBD1 (5 bases). Trimming removed 1 base from V and 8 bases from J, with 8 bases in between. The CDR3 has 12 residues. CDR1 and CDR2 (germline): SEHNR, FQNEAQ (reference sequence). The CDR3, as DNA: TGTGCCAGCAGCTTAGAGGCAGGGGAAGCTTTCTTT. This codes for CASSLEAGEAFF. Supplemented by reference TRBV7-9 and TRBJ1-1, the full variable domain reads DTGVSQNPRHKITKRGQNVTFRCDPISEHNRLYWYRQTLGQGPEFLTYFQNEAQLEKSRLLSDRFSAERPKGSFSTLEIQRTEQGDSAMYLCASSLEAGEAFFGQGTRLTVV.

This clonotype was picked up a small number of times. The chain has TRBV15 and TRBJ2-3; D uncertain. CDR1 is LNHNV, CDR2 YYDKDF, per germline (reference sequence). V shed 0 bases and J shed 4 bases, with 8 bases lying between them. This CDR3 region has 14 residues. DNA of the CDR3: TGTGCCACCAGCAGAGATAAAATCGCAGATACGCAGTATTTT. It specifies CATSRDKIADTQYF.

This chain connects TRBV27 to TRBJ2-3; D is uncertain. The CDR3 has 16 amino acids. Trimming removed 10 bases from V and 1 base from J, with 21 bases in between. CDR1 and CDR2 (germline): MNHEY, SMNVEV (reference sequence). The CDR3 protein is CATKNWKGKGTDTQYF. The CDR3 DNA reads as TGTGCCACAAAGAACTGGAAAGGAAAAGGCACAGATACGCAGTATTTT.

This clonotype was observed many times. The chain couples TRBV5-1 to TRBJ2-2, with a possible D match to TRBD2 (5 bases). Germline assignment: CDR1 SGHRS and CDR2 YFSETQ. The V end was cut by 4 bases, the J end by 6 bases, with 19 bases between. The CDR3 runs 16 residues. CDR3 residues: CASSLGPVLGAGELFF. CDR3 DNA: TGCGCCAGCAGCCTTGGACCAGTCCTGGGAGCCGGGGAGCTGTTTTTT.

This clonotype was counted a few times. The chain employs TRBV12-5 and TRBJ1-1; 8 bases agree with TRBD1. This CDR3 has 15 amino acids. The trim removed 5 bases at V and 10 bases at J, leaving 15 bases unmatched. CDR1 and CDR2 from the germline V gene are LGHNT and FRNRAP. The CDR3 is CASGPPGQGRSAAFF. The CDR3 DNA reads as TGTGCTAGTGGTCCCCCTGGACAGGGAAGATCGGCAGCTTTCTTT. Combining the CDR3 with reference TRBV12-5 and TRBJ1-1 gives the whole variable domain DARVTQTPRHKVTEMGQEVTMRCQPILGHNTVFWYRQTMMQGLELLAYFRNRAPLDDSGMPKDRFSAEMPDATLATLKIQPSEPRDSAVYFCASGPPGQGRSAAFFGQGTRLTVV.

This clonotype was counted a few times. The chain couples TRBV6-1 to TRBJ1-2, with D tentatively TRBD1 (5 bases). This CDR3 has 13 amino acids. Germline V gene lookup returns CDR1 MNHNS and CDR2 SASEGT. V was cut by 5 bases and J by 4 bases, with 11 bases left in between. The CDR3 is CASSTGTAYGYTF. In DNA, the CDR3 is TGTGCCAGCAGTACCGGGACCGCCTATGGCTACACCTTC.

Ten or more counts support this clonotype. This chain connects TRBV21-1 to TRBJ2-2; the table's D gene call, TRBD1, was not cross checked with the DNA. TRBV21-1 is described as a pseudogene. The CDR3 contains 17 residues. Written as DNA, the CDR3 is TGTGCCAGCAGCAAAGCTCCAAATACAGGGAACACCGGGGAGCTGTTTTTT. Translated: CASSKAPNTGNTGELFF.

This clonotype was counted only a few times. The CDR3 protein is CASSRTGPPFVTDTQYF. CDR3 in DNA: TGTGCCAGCTCTCGAACGGGACCTCCTTTTGTAACAGATACGCAGTATTTT. The V and J genes are TRBV18 and TRBJ2-3; tentatively, D is TRBD1 or TRBD2 (5 bases each). The CDR3 has 17 amino acids. V lost 6 bases and J 3 bases, leaving 22 bases between the germline ends. Germline V gene lookup returns CDR1 KGHSH and CDR2 LQKENI.